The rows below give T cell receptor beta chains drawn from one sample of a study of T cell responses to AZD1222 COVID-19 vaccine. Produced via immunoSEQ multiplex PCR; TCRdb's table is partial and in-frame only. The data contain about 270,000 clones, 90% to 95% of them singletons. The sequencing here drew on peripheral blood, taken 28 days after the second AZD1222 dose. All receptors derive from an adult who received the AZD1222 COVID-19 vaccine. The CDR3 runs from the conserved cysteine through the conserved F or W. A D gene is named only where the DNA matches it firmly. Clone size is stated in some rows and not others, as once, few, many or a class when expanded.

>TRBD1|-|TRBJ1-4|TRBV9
TGTGCCAGCGGGTCACAGGGGAGTAATGAAAAACTGTTTTTT
CASGSQGSNEKLFF
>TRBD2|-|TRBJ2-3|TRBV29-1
TGCAGCGTCGGACTAGCGGGGTATTTT
CSVGLAGYF
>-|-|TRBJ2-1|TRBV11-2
TGTGCCAGCAGCACGGATTCCTACAATGAGCAGTTCTTC
CASSTDSYNEQFF
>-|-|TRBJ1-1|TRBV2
TGTGCCAGTAGAGTTAACACTGAAGCTTTCTTT
CASRVNTEAFF
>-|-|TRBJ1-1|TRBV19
TGTGCCACTGGGAGGGCAGGAGGGAATGAAGCTTTCTTT
CATGRAGGNEAFF
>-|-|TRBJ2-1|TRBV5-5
TGTGCCAGCATCCCCCTTCTGGCAGGGGGGAGCAATGAGCAGTTCTTC
CASIPLLAGGSNEQFF
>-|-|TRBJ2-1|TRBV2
TGTGCCAGCAGTAGGAGGGGGGGGGAAGTCCCCTACAATGAGCAGTTCTTC
CASSRRGGEVPYNEQFF
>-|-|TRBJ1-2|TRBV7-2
TGTGCCAGCAGCTTAGGGGGGGGAGTTGGCTACACCTTC
CASSLGGGVGYTF
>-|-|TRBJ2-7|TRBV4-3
TGCGCCAGCAGCCAAGTGACGGGAGTGACCTACGAGCAGTACTTC
CASSQVTGVTYEQYF
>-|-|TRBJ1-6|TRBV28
TGTGCCAGCATGGACAGTCTAAATTCACCCCTCCACTTT
CASMDSLNSPLHF
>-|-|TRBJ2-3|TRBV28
TGTGCCAGCACTGCCCCTCTTAGCACAGATACGCAGTATTTT
CASTAPLSTDTQYF
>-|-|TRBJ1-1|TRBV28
TGTGCCACCGGATTTGGGAGGGGCGGCACTGAAGCTTTCTTT
CATGFGRGGTEAFF
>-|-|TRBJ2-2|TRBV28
TGTGCCAGCAGCCCCTGGGGAACCGGGGAGCTGTTTTTT
CASSPWGTGELFF
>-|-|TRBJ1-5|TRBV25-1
TGTGCCAGCAGTGAATCCAAAGTAAGGCAGCCCCAGCATTTT
CASSESKVRQPQHF
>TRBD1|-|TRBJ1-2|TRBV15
TGTGCCACCAGCAGAGATCAGGGGGCGAACTATGGCTACACCTTC
CATSRDQGANYGYTF
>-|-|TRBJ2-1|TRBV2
TGTGCCAGCAGACAGGCTAATGAGCAGTTCTTC
CASRQANEQFF
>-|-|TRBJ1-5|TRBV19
TGTGCCAGTAGGACCAAGAGGGAAGCTCAACCCCAGCATTTT
CASRTKREAQPQHF
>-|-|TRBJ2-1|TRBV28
TGTGCCAGCAGTTTGGTCTACAATGAGCAGTTCTTC
CASSLVYNEQFF
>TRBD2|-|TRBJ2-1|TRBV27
TGTGCCAGCCGGTCTAGCGGGAACAATGAGCAGTTCTTC
CASRSSGNNEQFF
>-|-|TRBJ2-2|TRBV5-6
TGTGCCAGCAGGGGGTATTGGACCGGGGAGCTGTTTTTT
CASRGYWTGELFF
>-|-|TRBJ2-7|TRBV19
TGTGCCAGTAGTCCCCCAGGCGGGTATTACGAGCAGTACTTC
CASSPPGGYYEQYF
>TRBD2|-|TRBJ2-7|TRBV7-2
TGTGCCAGCGGCTTGGGGGGAGGGTACGAGCAGTACTTC
CASGLGGGYEQYF
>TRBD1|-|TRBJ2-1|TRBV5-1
TGCGCCAGCATGGGACAGGGGGCTGATGAGCAGTTCTTC
CASMGQGADEQFF
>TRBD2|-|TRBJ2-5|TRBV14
TGTGCCAGCAGCCTAACCGGGACTAGCGGACAAGAGACCCAGTACTTC
CASSLTGTSGQETQYF
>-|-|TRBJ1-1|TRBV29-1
TGCAGCGTTGAAGATGGGGCAGGGATGAGGGACACTGAAGCTTTCTTT
CSVEDGAGMRDTEAFF
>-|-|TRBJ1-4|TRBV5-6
TGTGCCAGCAGCCAACAGGGAATTGCAACTAATGAAAAACTGTTTTTT
CASSQQGIATNEKLFF
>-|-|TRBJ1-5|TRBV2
TGTGCCAGCAGCGCAGGACAGAGCAATCAGCCCCAGCATTTT
CASSAGQSNQPQHF
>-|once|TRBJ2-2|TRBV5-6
TGTGCCAGCAGCCTTTCGATCGGGGAGCTGTTTTTT
CASSLSIGELFF
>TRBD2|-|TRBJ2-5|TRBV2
TGTGCCAGCAGTGCCCCGCTAGCGGGGGTGCAAGAGACCCAGTACTTC
CASSAPLAGVQETQYF
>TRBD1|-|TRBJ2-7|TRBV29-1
TGCAGCGGTGCCCAGGGGGTCAACGAGCAGTACTTC
CSGAQGVNEQYF
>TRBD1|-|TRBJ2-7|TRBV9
TGTGCCAGCAGCGTAGGGCAGGGGGCATACGAGCAGTACTTC
CASSVGQGAYEQYF
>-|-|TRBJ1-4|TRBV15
TGTGCCACCAGCAGAGATCTAGGGGCAACTAATGAAAAACTGTTTTTT
CATSRDLGATNEKLFF
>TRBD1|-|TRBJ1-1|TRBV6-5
TGTGCCAGCAGGCGACAGGGCGAACCTGAAGCTTTCTTT
CASRRQGEPEAFF
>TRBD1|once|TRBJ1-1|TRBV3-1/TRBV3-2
TGTGCCAGCAGTCACAGTCCCGGGACAGGGAATGCTGAAGCTTTCTTT
CASSHSPGTGNAEAFF
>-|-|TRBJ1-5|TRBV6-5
TGTGCCAGCAGTCCCATGGGGGGGGATCAGCCCCAGCATTTT
CASSPMGGDQPQHF
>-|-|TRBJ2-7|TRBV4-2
TGTGCCAGCAGCCAAGATTTGGCCTCCGAGCAGTACTTC
CASSQDLASEQYF
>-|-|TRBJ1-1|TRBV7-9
TGTGCCAGCAGCCCGACTAATGGCGGATACACTGAAGCTTTCTTT
CASSPTNGGYTEAFF
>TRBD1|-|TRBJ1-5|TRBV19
TGTGCCAGTAGTTACAGGACAGGCCAGCCCCAGCATTTT
CASSYRTGQPQHF
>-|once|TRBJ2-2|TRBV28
TGTGCCAGCCGACTCACGGGGGCAGGGAACACCGGGGAGCTGTTTTTT
CASRLTGAGNTGELFF
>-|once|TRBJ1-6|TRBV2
TGTGCCAGCACCAACCAGGGTTTACCCCTCCACTTT
CASTNQGLPLHF
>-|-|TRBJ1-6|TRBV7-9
TGTGCCAGCAGCCTACGGACAGCCGATTCACCCCTCCACTTT
CASSLRTADSPLHF
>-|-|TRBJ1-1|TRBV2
TGTGCCAGCGCCCCCCAGGGAGGAGGCACTGAAGCTTTCTTT
CASAPQGGGTEAFF
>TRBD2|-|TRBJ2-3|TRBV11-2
TGTGCCAGCGTGGCGGGAGTAGGAGATACGCAGTATTTT
CASVAGVGDTQYF
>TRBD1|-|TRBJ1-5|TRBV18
TGTGCCAGCTCACGAACCGGGACAGCCAGCTATAGCAATCAGCCCCAGCATTTT
CASSRTGTASYSNQPQHF
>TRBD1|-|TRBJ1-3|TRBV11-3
TGTGCCAGCAGCCAGGGACAGGGGGCTCTCTCTGGAAACACCATATATTTT
CASSQGQGALSGNTIYF
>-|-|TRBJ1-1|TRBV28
TGTGCCAGCAGGCGATTAGGGGTGAACACTGAAGCTTTCTTT
CASRRLGVNTEAFF
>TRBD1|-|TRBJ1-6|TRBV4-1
TGCGCCAGCAGCCAACGACAGGGTGAAGGTTCACCCCTCCACTTT
CASSQRQGEGSPLHF
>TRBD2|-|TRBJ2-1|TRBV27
TGTGCCAGCAGTTTGAAACTAGCGGTTAAGAATGAGCAGTTCTTC
CASSLKLAVKNEQFF
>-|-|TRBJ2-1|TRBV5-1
TGCGCCAGCAGCCGGACCTACAATGAGCAGTTCTTC
CASSRTYNEQFF
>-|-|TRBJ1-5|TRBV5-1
TGCGCCAGCAGCTTAGAAGGGGGCAATCAGCCCCAGCATTTT
CASSLEGGNQPQHF
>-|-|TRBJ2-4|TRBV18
TGTGCCAGCTCACCACAGGGATTCGGGATGGACATTCAGTACTTC
CASSPQGFGMDIQYF